Presented here are 10 T cell receptor beta chains from one specimen sequenced in a study of T cells of healthy individuals (dated by TCRdb to 2017 to 2018). Library preparation employed 5' RACE. The run used an Illumina MiSeq. TCRdb trimmed public reads at Q25 via fastp, called clones via MiXCR and kept in-frame beta chains. When rows share a CDR3 protein, they turn into one entry using the most common DNA and genes. The sample table shows fewer than 75,000 distinct CDR3 sequences, and 15% to 20% are seen once. About 4.3% of the sample rests with the top ten. The receptors shown here come from a human donor in good health.

This clonotype was recorded at least ten times. The V gene is TRBV30, the J gene TRBJ1-2; 7 positions agree with TRBD1. Germline CDR1 GTSNPN, CDR2 SVGIG (reference sequence). CDR3 length equals 15 residues. Trimming at V came to 1 base and at J to 4 bases, leaving 9 bases not matched to a gene. The CDR3 coding sequence is TGTGCCTGGAGTGACGAACCGACAGGGATCTATGGCTACACCTTC. It translates to CAWSDEPTGIYGYTF.

This clonotype appeared many times. The chain couples TRBV10-3 to TRBJ1-6, with a tentative D call TRBD1 (5 bases). Trimming took 11 bases from V and 5 from J, leaving 13 bases between them. Germline V gene sequence: CDR1 ENHRY, CDR2 SYGVKD. The CDR3 covers 13 residues. The CDR3 spells CAVSVGDNSPLHF. Written as DNA, the CDR3 is TGTGCCGTTTCAGTAGGGGATAATTCACCCCTCCACTTT.

This clonotype occurred many times. The chain joins TRBV6-2 or TRBV6-3 to TRBJ1-1; D unresolved. V shed 8 bases and J shed 3 bases, with 10 bases lying between them. The CDR3 is 12 residues long. Germline V gene lookup returns CDR1 MNHEY and CDR2 SVGEGT. The DNA of the CDR3 is TGTGCCAGCCGCGAAGTAGACACTGAAGCTTTCTTT. It translates to CASREVDTEAFF.

Ten or more counts support this clonotype. V usage is TRBV4-2 and J usage is TRBJ2-3; D is possibly TRBD1 or TRBD2 (5 bases each). CDR3 length: 14 residues. V lost 7 bases to trimming and J lost 2 bases, with 13 bases between them. CDR1 and CDR2 from the germline V gene are LGHNA and YNFKEQ. CDR3 residues: CASTLGAPTDTQYF. The CDR3 DNA sequence: TGTGCCAGCACCCTCGGGGCCCCCACAGATACGCAGTATTTT.

This clonotype was detected many times. The V and J genes are TRBV23-1 and TRBJ2-1; D is unclear. TRBV23-1 is an ORF, with its function uncertain. The V end lost 2 bases, the J end lost 0 bases, and 14 bases lay between the germline ends. CDR3 length equals 17 residues. CDR3 sequence: CASSQIRRVSSYNEQFF. DNA for the CDR3: TGCGCCAGCAGTCAAATTAGACGGGTTAGCTCCTACAATGAGCAGTTCTTC.

The CDR3 nucleotides are TGTGCCACCCTACAGGGCGTGGGAGAGACCCAGTACTTC. It codes for CATLQGVGETQYF. This chain joins TRBV10-3 and TRBJ2-5, with TRBD1 as a possible D gene (6 bases). Trimming took off 10 bases at V and 4 bases at J, with 16 bases between the two ends. Germline CDR1 is ENHRY and CDR2 is SYGVKD. The CDR3 length is 13 residues.

This clonotype was counted at least ten times. The chain employs TRBV4-2 and TRBJ2-2; D uncertain. Germline V lookup: CDR1 LGHNA, CDR2 YNFKEQ. The CDR3 extends over 15 amino acids. V lost 1 base and J 2 bases, leaving 8 bases between the germline ends. This CDR3 reads CASSQVAVNTGELFF. The CDR3 region has the DNA TGTGCCAGCAGCCAAGTCGCCGTCAACACCGGGGAGCTGTTTTTT.

This clonotype turned up a few times. The chain couples TRBV20-1 to TRBJ2-7; 16 bases fit TRBD2. Germline loops: CDR1 DFQATT, CDR2 SNEGSKA (reference sequence). The CDR3 has 18 residues. With V trimmed by 1 base and J by 7 bases, 13 bases remained unmatched. The chain's CDR3 is CSARGGLAGGISAGEQYF. For the CDR3, the DNA is TGCAGTGCTAGAGGGGGACTAGCGGGAGGGATTTCTGCAGGGGAGCAGTACTTC.

V is TRBV5-1 and J is TRBJ1-1, with 7 nucleotides matching TRBD1. Per germline, CDR1 SGHRS and CDR2 YFSETQ. V dropped 5 bases and J dropped 1; count of bases not matched to a gene: 8. This CDR3 spans 15 amino acids. The CDR3 coding sequence is TGCGCCAGCAGTCGAACCGGGACAGCGAACACTGAAGCTTTCTTT. It translates to CASSRTGTANTEAFF.

The chain links TRBV6-5 to TRBJ1-5; D may be TRBD1 (6 bases). The germline V and J ends were trimmed by 4 bases and 4 bases, with 26 bases remaining between them. This CDR3 spans 19 amino acids. The germline gives CDR1 MNHEY, CDR2 SVGAGI. The CDR3, as DNA: TGTGCCAGCAGTTTCACGGACTCGTCACTCAGGCAGGGGAATCAGCCCCAGCATTTT. Translating it yields CASSFTDSSLRQGNQPQHF.